This T cell receptor (beta chain) derives from a study of blood T cell repertoires in COVID-19. Study details: Donors in the United States, Italy and Spain gave samples during acute or convalescent COVID-19. PBMCs, B-cell-depleted T cells, or T cells were the source of the cDNA or gDNA that made up the material.

The CDR3 sequence is 14 residues long. The V segment lost 5 bases and the J segment 5 bases; nucleotides outside the gene matches: 7. CDR1 is LNHDA, CDR2 SQIVND, per germline (reference sequence). Original handling: Reference gene primer amplification in the assay estimated nucleated cell counts. Some clones are missing from TCRdb's copy, which holds only in-frame ones; the method was immunoSEQ multiplex PCR. D and trimming come from the DNA, and the V and J calls and clone size come from that table. In the table there are 130,000 to 150,000 clones, approximately 90% of which are singletons. V and J are TRBV19 and TRBJ2-7, with TRBD1 identical over 9 bases. The source of this sequence is a woman between 45 and 60 years old with active or convalescent COVID-19. Sample: peripheral blood. CDR3 DNA sequence: TGTGCCAGTAGTTTAGGACAGGGGAGTAACGAGCAGTACTTC. Its translation: CASSLGQGSNEQYF.